The TCR beta chain described here comes from a study of beta chain features in type 1 diabetes. All of the isolated RNA was reverse transcribed, so expressed TCRB transcripts were sequenced. Measured with immunoSEQ multiplex PCR; TCRdb has only the in-frame clones, and not every one. The sample includes over 40,000 clones, about half seen only once; the top ten take approximately 2.1%. With 2 bases clipped from V and 3 bases from J, the junction kept 10 bases outside the gene matches. The germline V gene has CDR1 SGHDT and CDR2 YYEEEE. The CDR3 sequence is 18 residues long. V gene TRBV5-6 combines with J gene TRBJ2-5, with 13 bases aligning to TRBD2. The TCR sequence derives from a woman aged 18-35 years in good health. Specimen: Tregs from blood. In nucleotides, the CDR3 is TGTGCCAGCAGCTTTTACAAACTAGCGGGAGGGCTTGAAGAGACCCAGTACTTC. Protein product: CASSFYKLAGGLEETQYF. The whole variable domain, remainder taken from reference TRBV5-6 and TRBJ2-5, is DAGVTQSPTHLIKTRGQQVTLRCSPKSGHDTVSWYQQALGQGPQFIFQYYEEEERQRGNFPDRFSGHQFPNYSSELNVNALLLGDSALYLCASSFYKLAGGLEETQYFGPGTRLLVL.